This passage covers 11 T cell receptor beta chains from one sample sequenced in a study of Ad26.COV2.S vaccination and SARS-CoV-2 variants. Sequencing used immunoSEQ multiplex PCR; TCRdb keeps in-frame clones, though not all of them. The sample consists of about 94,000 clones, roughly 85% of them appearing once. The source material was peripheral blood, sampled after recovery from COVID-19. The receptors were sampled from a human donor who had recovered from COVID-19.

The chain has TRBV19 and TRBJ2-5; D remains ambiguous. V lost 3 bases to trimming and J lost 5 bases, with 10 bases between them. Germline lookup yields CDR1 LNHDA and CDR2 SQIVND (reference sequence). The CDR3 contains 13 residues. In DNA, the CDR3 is TGTGCCAGTAGTATTTTCGGTTGGGAGACCCAGTACTTC. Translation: CASSIFGWETQYF.

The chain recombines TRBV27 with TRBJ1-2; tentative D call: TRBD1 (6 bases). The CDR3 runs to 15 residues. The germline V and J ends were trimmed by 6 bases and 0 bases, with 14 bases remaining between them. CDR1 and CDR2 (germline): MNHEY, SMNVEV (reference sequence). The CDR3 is CASRGHPPSNYGYTF. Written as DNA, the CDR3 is TGTGCCAGCAGGGGACACCCTCCTTCTAACTATGGCTACACCTTC.

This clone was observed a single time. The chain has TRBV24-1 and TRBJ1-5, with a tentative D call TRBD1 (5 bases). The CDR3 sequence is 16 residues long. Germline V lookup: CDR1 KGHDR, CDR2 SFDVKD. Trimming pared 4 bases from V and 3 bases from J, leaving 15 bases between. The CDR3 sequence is CATSEGRWGVNQPQHF. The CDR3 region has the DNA TGTGCCACCAGTGAGGGGAGGTGGGGGGTCAATCAGCCCCAGCATTTT.

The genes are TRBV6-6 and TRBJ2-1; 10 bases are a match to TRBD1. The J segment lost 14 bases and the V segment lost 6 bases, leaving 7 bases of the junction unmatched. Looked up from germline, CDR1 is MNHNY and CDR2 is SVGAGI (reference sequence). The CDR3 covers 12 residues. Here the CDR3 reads CASSITGQGKFF. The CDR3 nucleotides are TGTGCCAGCAGCATTACGGGACAGGGGAAGTTCTTC.

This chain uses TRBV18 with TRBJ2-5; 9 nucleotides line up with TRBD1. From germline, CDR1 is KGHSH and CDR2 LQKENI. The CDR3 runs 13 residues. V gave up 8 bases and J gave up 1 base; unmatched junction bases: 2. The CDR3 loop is CASNRGPQETQYF. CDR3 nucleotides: TGTGCCAGCAACAGGGGGCCCCAAGAGACCCAGTACTTC.

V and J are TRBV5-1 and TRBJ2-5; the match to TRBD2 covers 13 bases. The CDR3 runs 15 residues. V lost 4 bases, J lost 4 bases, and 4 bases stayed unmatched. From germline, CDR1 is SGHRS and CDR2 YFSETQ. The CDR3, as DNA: TGCGCCAGCAGCCCATGGACTAGCGGGAGAGAGACCCAGTACTTC. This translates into CASSPWTSGRETQYF.

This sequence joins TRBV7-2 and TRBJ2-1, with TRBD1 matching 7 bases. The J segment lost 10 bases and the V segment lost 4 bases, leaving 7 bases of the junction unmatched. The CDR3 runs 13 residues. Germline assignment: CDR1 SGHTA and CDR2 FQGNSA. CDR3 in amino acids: CASSSTSRGEQFF. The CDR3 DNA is TGTGCCAGCAGCTCCACGAGCAGGGGGGAGCAGTTCTTC.

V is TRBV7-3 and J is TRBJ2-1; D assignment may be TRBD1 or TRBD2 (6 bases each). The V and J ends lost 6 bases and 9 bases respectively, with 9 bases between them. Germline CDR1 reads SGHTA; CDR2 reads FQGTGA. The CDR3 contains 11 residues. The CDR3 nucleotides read TGTGCCAGCAGACAGGGAGGTGAGCAGTTCTTC. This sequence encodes CASRQGGEQFF.

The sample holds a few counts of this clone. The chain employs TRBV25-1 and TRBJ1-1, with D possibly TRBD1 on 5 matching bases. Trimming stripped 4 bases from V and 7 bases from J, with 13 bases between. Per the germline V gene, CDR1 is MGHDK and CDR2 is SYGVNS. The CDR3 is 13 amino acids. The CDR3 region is CASSGQGAGEAFF. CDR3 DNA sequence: TGTGCCAGCAGTGGCCAGGGAGCAGGTGAAGCTTTCTTT.

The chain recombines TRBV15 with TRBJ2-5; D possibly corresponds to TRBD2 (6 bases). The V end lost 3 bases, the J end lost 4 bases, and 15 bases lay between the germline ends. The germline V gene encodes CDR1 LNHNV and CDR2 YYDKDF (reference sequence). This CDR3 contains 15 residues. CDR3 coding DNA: TGTGCCACCAGCAGGCCGGGACTTACCTTAGAGACCCAGTACTTC. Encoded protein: CATSRPGLTLETQYF.

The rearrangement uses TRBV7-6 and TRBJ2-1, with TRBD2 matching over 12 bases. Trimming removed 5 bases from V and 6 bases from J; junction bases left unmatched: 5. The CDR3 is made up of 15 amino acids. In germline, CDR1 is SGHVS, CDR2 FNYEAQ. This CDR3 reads CASSLELAGGNEQFF. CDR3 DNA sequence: TGTGCCAGCAGCCTAGAACTAGCGGGAGGCAATGAGCAGTTCTTC.